What follows is one TCR beta chain and its context. Its antigen is unknown. Within one base of it there is no much larger clone, and no base qualities were kept. For CDR1 and CDR2, the germline V gene lists SNHLY and FYNNEI. The CDR3 goes from the cysteine to the phenylalanine over 17 residues. The read is trimmed to its CDR3 DNA, 51 bases read in frame from base 1. V is pruned by 8 bases and J by 0 bases, leaving 13 bases of the junction without a gene match. This sample is drawn from a study of shared clonotypes between healthy human individuals (dated by TCRdb to 2020 to 2021). With respect to the entire study: The cohort included three men and two women between 18 and 49 years of age. Per donor, leukapheresis produced somewhere between about 0.8 and 9 billion PBMCs. Blood TCR repertoires of several healthy adults were deeply sequenced to estimate repertoire size and the extent of clonotype sharing between individuals. For each donor, CD4 naive and CD4 memory were each run on three plates, CD8 naive on two plates, and CD8 memory on one plate. To increase sequencing depth and limit assay-specific biases, TCR repertoire library preparation and sequencing were carried out by different laboratories using diverse techniques. Study-wide findings and limitations: Rarefaction of sorted-subset datasets indicated incomplete sequencing despite the large sequencing depth. The small number of donors limited the genetic and exposure-history diversity represented. Only blood was sampled, and tissue TCR repertoires likely differ from those in blood. Compared with non-shared clonotypes, clonotypes shared by all four sorted-subset donors had higher generation probabilities. When a few donors were compared, the shared fraction of clonotypes was about 5% for naive CD4, roughly 3.3% for naive CD8, more than 2% for memory CD4, and 0.35% to 0.5% for memory CD8. Naive subsets generally had larger estimated clonotype richness than memory subsets did. Pairwise subsampling indicated that sequencing depth was expected to affect the degree of clonotype sharing among donors.

Donors were healthy HIV-negative adults with no recently reported acute infections or vaccinations. All donors were Caucasian adults living in Nashville, Tennessee, USA. CD4+ T cells were enriched by magnetic negative selection; naive cells were then positively selected on CD45RA, and the negative fraction formed the memory subset. After blood collection by leukapheresis, PBMCs were isolated using Ficoll-Histopaque density gradient centrifugation and then cryopreserved in the vapor phase of liquid nitrogen. Analytical flow cytometry was used to check the purity and quantity of every magnetically sorted T cell population. Genomic DNA was isolated from each sorted fraction and quantified by UV absorbance on a Nanodrop 2000c. TCR CDR3 regions were amplified from genomic DNA by multiplex PCR using the deep immunoSEQ assay. For each cell subset, the extracted genomic DNA was distributed evenly across all wells of several immunoSEQ 96-well plates, and each plate served as one replicate. Each replicate PCR for sorted subsets received about 210 ng genomic DNA, equal to tens of thousands of T cell genomes. The purified libraries were quantified using a Qubit 3.0 fluorometer, sized with a Bioanalyzer 2100, and then quantified again using the KAPA Library Quantification kit. Every immunoSEQ 96-well plate was sequenced on a separate single-read 150-cycle Illumina NextSeq 550 flow cell. For the original study's pipeline: Because the immunoSEQ output held only junctional sequences and lacked quality scores, the filtering could not match the filtering applied to full-length reads. To assign V/J genes and CDR3, sequences were annotated using PyIR, a Python wrapper for IgBLAST v1.9, with IMGT germline references. Reads with weak V/J assignments (E-value above 1e-6), missing CDR3, stop codons, out-of-frame junctions, or ambiguous translated residues were removed. V3J clonotypes were defined as sequences sharing the same inferred V gene, J gene, and CDR3 amino acid sequence. The percentage overlap between two repertoires was calculated by dividing the number of shared unique clonotypes by the size of the smaller repertoire. Three approaches were used to assess repertoire richness: RTK rarefaction, the Chao1 estimator, and Recon v2.1 estimates of unobserved clonotypes. Generation probabilities for all TCRbeta clonotypes obtained by the gDNA method from four donors were computed using OLGA. In its TCRdb copy, this immuneACCESS table keeps in-frame sequences only and misses some clones. Where compared with another copy, unresolved V genes explain less than half of these, and the others have no known cause. V, J and clone size were drawn from that table, and D and trimming were deduced from the DNA. This sample gives some 2,100,000 clones in total; approximately 96% of them show up just once. The ten largest clonotypes hold more than 0.1% of the sample.

The origin of this receptor is a man aged 18 to 29 in good health. The sample was naive CD4+ T cells sorted from blood. Explained via the paper, the cell subset or site label denotes: CD45RA+ positively selected. The rearrangement joined TRBV2 to TRBJ1-5; TRBD1 fits 7 bases in the junction. The encoded CDR3 is CASGRGDSQTSNQPQHF. At the DNA level, the sequence is TGTGCCAGCGGAAGGGGGGACAGCCAAACTAGCAATCAGCCCCAGCATTTT.